Shown below are 17 T cell receptor beta chains from a single sample sequenced in a study of shared clonotypes between healthy human individuals. Repertoires were generated with immunoSEQ multiplex PCR, while TCRdb's copy carries only in-frame clones and drops some. The sample lists about 750,000 clones, 80% to 95% seen once, with around 24% in the top ten. Cells designated naive CD8 were CD45RO-negative and were positively selected for CCR7, with terminally differentiated effector memory CD45RA+ cells excluded. The specimen was naive CD8+ T cells sorted from blood. The source is a man aged 25 to 40 in good health.

The rearrangement uses TRBV11-2 and TRBJ2-1; D perhaps matches TRBD1 (5 bases). This CDR3 comprises 13 residues. Per the germline V gene, CDR1 is SGHAT and CDR2 is FQNNGV. The ends were cut back, 0 bases at V and 10 bases at J, with 10 bases in the middle. The CDR3 bases are TGTGCCAGCAGCTTAGATATGACAGCCGAGCAGTTCTTC. Amino acid sequence: CASSLDMTAEQFF.

J is TRBJ1-1 and V is TRBV30, with D unresolved. Germline CDR1 is GTSNPN and CDR2 is SVGIG (reference sequence). The CDR3 has 13 residues. Trimming left V 2 bases short and J 1 base short, with 8 bases between. The CDR3 coding sequence is TGTGCCTGGAGTTCACTGGGGAACACTGAAGCTTTCTTT. It is translated as CAWSSLGNTEAFF.

V and J are TRBV5-1 and TRBJ2-1; possible D gene TRBD1, 6 bases. CDR1 is SGHRS, CDR2 YFSETQ, per germline. The CDR3 runs 17 residues. V dropped 2 bases and J dropped 3 bases, with 18 bases sitting between them. CDR3 DNA sequence: TGCGCCAGCAGCTTAAAGGAACCGGGACACCACTACAATGAGCAGTTCTTC. Its protein is CASSLKEPGHHYNEQFF.

V is TRBV27 and J is TRBJ2-1, with TRBD2 identical over 9 bases. This CDR3 is built from 15 residues. In germline, CDR1 is MNHEY, CDR2 SMNVEV (reference sequence). V shed 7 bases and J 5 bases; nucleotides not matched to a gene: 9. This chain's CDR3 is CASTMTSGLNNEQFF. CDR3 DNA sequence: TGTGCCAGCACCATGACTAGCGGACTCAACAATGAGCAGTTCTTC.

This chain joins TRBV19 and TRBJ2-2, with 9 bases aligning to TRBD2. The junction had 19 bases not matched to a gene; V was cut back by 9 bases and J by 5 bases. Germline assignment: CDR1 LNHDA and CDR2 SQIVND (reference sequence). This CDR3 region has 18 residues. The CDR3 loop reads CASASKVMAGGPTGELFF. CDR3 in DNA: TGTGCCAGCGCATCGAAAGTCATGGCGGGAGGGCCGACCGGGGAGCTGTTTTTT.

On this clone itself: A read error may be the cause here, since a much bigger clone is one base away. This chain links TRBV7-9 with TRBJ2-7; possibly TRBD1 or TRBD2 for D (5 bases each). V was cut by 1 base and J by 3 bases, with 10 bases left in between. Germline CDR1 SEHNR, CDR2 FQNEAQ (reference sequence). This CDR3 has 14 residues. CDR3 amino acids: CASSLVPGSYEQYF. CDR3 nucleotide sequence: TGTGCCAGCAGCTTAGTCCCAGGGAGCTACGAGCAGTACTTC.

Details on this clone: Different DNA sequences within this sample yield the same CDR3. The gene calls are TRBV28 and TRBJ2-5; D remains ambiguous. Germline-derived CDR1 and CDR2 are MDHEN and SYDVKM. V was clipped by 3 bases and J by 5 bases, with 4 bases between them. The CDR3 covers 11 residues. In nucleotides, the CDR3 is TGTGCCAGCAGTTTCGTGGAGACCCAGTACTTC. Its protein product is CASSFVETQYF.

The CDR3 protein is CASSSGQGPKHEQYF. The CDR3 nucleotides read TGTGCCAGCAGCTCCGGACAGGGGCCAAAGCACGAGCAGTACTTC. V usage is TRBV7-3 and J usage is TRBJ2-7, with TRBD1 matching 9 bases. With 4 bases clipped from V and 5 bases from J, the junction kept 9 bases outside the gene matches. This CDR3 spans 15 amino acids. Germline CDR1 SGHTA, CDR2 FQGTGA. The entire variable domain, with the rest obtained from reference TRBV7-3 and TRBJ2-7, is as follows: GAGVSQTPSNKVTEKGKYVELRCDPISGHTALYWYRQSLGQGPEFLIYFQGTGAADDSGLPNDRFFAVRPEGSVSTLKIQRTERGDSAVYLCASSSGQGPKHEQYFGPGTRLTVT.

The chain couples TRBV5-1 to TRBJ2-7, with no clear D. The CDR3 has 15 residues. Trimming removed 4 bases from V and 0 bases from J, with 14 bases in between. Germline CDR1 reads SGHRS; CDR2 reads YFSETQ. The CDR3 is CASSPSSDNSYEQYF. The CDR3 DNA follows: TGCGCCAGCAGCCCGTCAAGTGACAACTCCTACGAGCAGTACTTC. The complete variable domain, with remaining parts taken from reference TRBV5-1 and TRBJ2-7, reads KAGVTQTPRYLIKTRGQQVTLSCSPISGHRSVSWYQQTPGQGLQFLFEYFSETQRNKGNFPGRFSGRQFSNSRSEMNVSTLELGDSALYLCASSPSSDNSYEQYFGPGTRLTVT.

This chain uses TRBV27 with TRBJ2-7; 9 bases agree with TRBD1. After removal of 0 bases from V and 1 base from J, the junction contained 4 bases not matched to a gene. The germline V gene encodes CDR1 MNHEY and CDR2 SMNVEV (reference sequence). The CDR3 spans 16 residues. The CDR3 bases are TGTGCCAGCAGTTTATCGCTCGGACAGGGGTCCTACGAGCAGTACTTC. It codes for CASSLSLGQGSYEQYF.

This clone was counted a single time. The CDR3 region is CASSPGQLNTEAFF. The DNA for the CDR3 is TGTGCCAGCTCACCCGGACAGCTGAACACTGAAGCTTTCTTT. The V and J genes are TRBV18 and TRBJ1-1, with D possibly matching TRBD1 (6 bases). The CDR3 extends over 14 amino acids. Looked up from germline, CDR1 is KGHSH and CDR2 is LQKENI. Trimming shortened V by 3 bases and J by 0 bases, and 8 bases separated the two germline ends.

This clone occurred once. V usage is TRBV13 and J usage is TRBJ1-2; 9 positions agree with TRBD1. The CDR3 sequence is 15 residues long. Germline CDR1 reads PRHDT; CDR2 reads FYEKMQ (reference sequence). Trimming cost V 3 bases and J 6 bases; bases outside gene matches: 8. CDR3 in amino acids: CASSLERTGVNGYTF. CDR3 nucleotides: TGTGCCAGCAGCTTGGAACGGACAGGGGTAAATGGCTACACCTTC. Combining the CDR3 with reference TRBV13 and TRBJ1-2 gives the whole variable domain AAGVIQSPRHLIKEKRETATLKCYPIPRHDTVYWYQQGPGQDPQFLISFYEKMQSDKGSIPDRFSAQQFSDYHSELNMSSLELGDSALYFCASSLERTGVNGYTFGSGTRLTVV.

The J gene is TRBJ2-1, the V gene TRBV10-1, with D maybe TRBD2 (5 bases). With 8 bases removed from V and 4 bases from J, the gap between germline ends came to 15 bases. CDR1 is WNHNN, CDR2 SYGVQD, per germline (reference sequence). The CDR3 is 14 residues long. The CDR3 here is CASPRGLLYNEQFF. For the CDR3, the DNA is TGCGCCAGCCCTCGAGGGCTTTTGTACAATGAGCAGTTCTTC.

The V and J genes are TRBV28 and TRBJ2-3, with D perhaps TRBD2 (5 bases). Germline CDR1 is MDHEN and CDR2 is SYDVKM. The V end lost 5 bases, the J end lost 14 bases, and 26 bases lay between the germline ends. CDR3 length: 15 residues. CDR3 bases: TGTGCCAGCAGTCCTACCACCGACTCTAGCCCCCTGCCGTATTTT. This encodes CASSPTTDSSPLPYF.

The V call is TRBV7-6, the J call TRBJ1-6; weak D call: TRBD1 (5 bases). The CDR3 is 16 residues long. The germline V gene has CDR1 SGHVS and CDR2 FNYEAQ. The V and J ends lost 1 base and 5 bases respectively, with 12 bases between them. The CDR3: CASSLEGKGHNSPLHF. DNA for the CDR3: TGTGCCAGCAGCTTAGAGGGGAAAGGGCATAATTCACCCCTCCACTTT.

The V call is TRBV27, the J call TRBJ2-7, with TRBD2 as a possible D gene (5 bases). The CDR3 runs 16 residues. Trimming stripped 3 bases from V and 5 bases from J, with 20 bases between. Germline CDR1 MNHEY, CDR2 SMNVEV (reference sequence). CDR3 in DNA: TGTGCCAGCAGTTTCTATTTGGCCGGGGATATCCACGAGCAGTACTTC. It is translated as CASSFYLAGDIHEQYF.

V gene TRBV11-3 combines with J gene TRBJ2-3; 9 bases fit TRBD2. V lost 6 bases, J lost 6 bases, and 7 bases stayed unmatched. The CDR3 runs 14 residues. Germline V CDR1 and CDR2: SGHNT, YENEEA. CDR3 bases: TGTGCCAGCAGGGGGGGACTAGCATCCGATACGCAGTATTTT. It translates to CASRGGLASDTQYF.